Below, 30 T cell receptor beta chains from the same sample are listed, as sequenced in a study of blood T cell repertoires in COVID-19. The data were produced by immunoSEQ multiplex PCR, yet TCRdb's version contains in-frame clones alone and is incomplete. The sample lists roughly 300,000 clones, approximately 83% occurring once. Sequenced sample: PBMCs or T cells enriched from blood (not recorded which). The receptors shown here come from a woman between 40 and 55 years old with acute COVID-19.

This clone was picked up a small number of times. Other nucleotide sequences in the sample specify the same CDR3. This chain connects TRBV6-2 or TRBV6-3 to TRBJ1-2; 8 bases match TRBD1. The CDR3 contains 14 residues. V shed 5 bases and J 2 bases; nucleotides not matched to a gene: 4. The V gene's germline CDR1 is MNHEY and CDR2 SVGEGT. The CDR3 sequence: CASSETGANYGYTF. The DNA of the CDR3 is TGTGCCAGCAGTGAGACAGGGGCAAACTATGGCTACACCTTC.

This chain links TRBV2 with TRBJ1-2; the match to TRBD1 covers 7 bases. Germline V gene sequence: CDR1 SNHLY, CDR2 FYNNEI. V was clipped by 5 bases and J by 2 bases; unmatched bases: 8. This CDR3 has 15 residues. CDR3: CASSIGTATNYGYTF. CDR3 coding DNA: TGTGCCAGCAGTATCGGGACAGCGACCAACTATGGCTACACCTTC.

The V and J genes are TRBV14 and TRBJ1-6; D remains unclear. The CDR3 runs 12 residues. Deletions cut 3 bases from V and 17 bases from J, with 14 bases between. The germline CDR1 and CDR2 sequences are SGHDN and FVKESK. DNA for the CDR3: TGTGCCAGCAGCCACGAGGGTCCGGGTATCCACTTT. Its translation: CASSHEGPGIHF.

The V and J genes are TRBV5-8 and TRBJ1-2; the match to TRBD1 covers 8 bases. Trimming took 4 bases from V and 3 from J; bases not matched to a gene: 8. Germline CDR1 reads SGHTS; CDR2 reads YDEGEE. CDR3 size: 15 residues. CDR3 region: CASSAGTGLHYGYTF. The CDR3 coding sequence is TGTGCCAGCAGCGCCGGGACAGGCCTACACTATGGCTACACCTTC.

In nucleotides, the CDR3 is TGTGCCAGCAGCTTAGCTGCCCGGGGTAACAATCAGCCCCAGCATTTT. Protein product: CASSLAARGNNQPQHF. The gene calls are TRBV7-2 and TRBJ1-5, with D unclear. The germline V gene has CDR1 SGHTA and CDR2 FQGNSA. The CDR3 spans 16 residues. V lost 0 bases, J lost 3 bases, and 12 bases lay in between. The full variable domain, in which reference TRBV7-2 and TRBJ1-5 provide the parts outside the CDR3, is GAGVSQSPSNKVTEKGKDVELRCDPISGHTALYWYRQSLGQGLEFLIYFQGNSAPDKSGLPSDRFSAERTGGSVSTLTIQRTQQEDSAVYLCASSLAARGNNQPQHFGDGTRLSIL.

This chain uses TRBV6-2 or TRBV6-3 with TRBJ2-7, with 9 positions matching TRBD1. V lost 0 bases to trimming and J lost 0 bases; unmatched junction nucleotides: 9. The CDR3 loop spans 18 amino acids. Germline V gene lookup returns CDR1 MNHEY and CDR2 SVGEGT. The CDR3 is CASSYSRDRDIFSYEQYF. For the CDR3, the DNA is TGTGCCAGCAGTTACTCCCGGGACAGGGATATATTCTCCTACGAGCAGTACTTC.

The chain joins TRBV18 to TRBJ1-6; a weak D match, TRBD1 (6 bases). The CDR3 totals 15 residues. The V gene's germline CDR1 is KGHSH and CDR2 LQKENI. Trimming removed 3 bases at V and 5 bases at J, with 11 bases between. The CDR3 DNA reads TGTGCCAGCTCACCGAATCAGGGGAATAATTCACCCCTCCACTTT. Its protein is CASSPNQGNNSPLHF.

CDR3 nucleotides: TGTGCCAGCAGCCGAGCCGGGACAGGGGGCTTCATCGCCCCCCTCCACTTT. It yields the protein CASSRAGTGGFIAPLHF. The genes are TRBV6-6 and TRBJ1-6, with 12 bases lining up with TRBD1. Looked up from germline, CDR1 is MNHNY and CDR2 is SVGAGI (reference sequence). After removal of 6 bases from V and 13 bases from J, the junction contained 16 bases not matched to a gene. This CDR3 has 17 amino acids.

This rearrangement joins TRBV27 to TRBJ2-1; tentative D call: TRBD2 (6 bases). The germline V and J ends were trimmed by 3 bases and 5 bases, with 11 bases remaining between them. CDR3 length: 14 amino acids. CDR1 is MNHEY, CDR2 SMNVEV, per germline (reference sequence). This CDR3 is CASSFSWGDNEQFF. The CDR3 DNA is TGTGCCAGCAGTTTTAGTTGGGGGGACAATGAGCAGTTCTTC.

This clone turned up a few times. This sequence joins TRBV15 and TRBJ2-2, with unresolved D. The CDR3 is made up of 13 amino acids. Trimming left V 0 bases short and J 5 bases short, with 4 bases between. Looked up from germline, CDR1 is LNHNV and CDR2 is YYDKDF (reference sequence). CDR3 nucleotides: TGTGCCACCAGCAGAGATCGGACCGGGGAGCTGTTTTTT. Protein product: CATSRDRTGELFF. Together with reference TRBV15 and TRBJ2-2, the CDR3 gives the full variable domain: DAMVIQNPRYQVTQFGKPVTLSCSQTLNHNVMYWYQQKSSQAPKLLFHYYDKDFNNEADTPDNFQSRRPNTSFCFLDIRSPGLGDTAMYLCATSRDRTGELFFGEGSRLTVL.

This clone has only a few counts. The rearrangement links TRBV2 to TRBJ2-1; the D is unclear. This CDR3 comprises 14 residues. The germline V gene has CDR1 SNHLY and CDR2 FYNNEI. Trimming took off 3 bases at V and 6 bases at J, with 12 bases between the two ends. The CDR3 DNA reads TGTGCCAGCAGTGAGCGTAAGATTGCCAATGAGCAGTTCTTC. The encoded protein is CASSERKIANEQFF. Drawing the rest from reference TRBV2 and TRBJ2-1, the complete variable domain is EPEVTQTPSHQVTQMGQEVILRCVPISNHLYFYWYRQILGQKVEFLVSFYNNEISEKSEIFDDQFSVERPDGSNFTLKIRSTKLEDSAMYFCASSERKIANEQFFGPGTRLTVL.

This chain connects TRBV7-3 to TRBJ2-2; 12 bases line up with TRBD2. The CDR3 covers 17 residues. The junction had 10 bases not matched to a gene; V was cut back by 5 bases and J by 6 bases. The germline gives CDR1 SGHTA, CDR2 FQGTGA. CDR3 sequence: CASSPVSLAGGPGELFF. CDR3 DNA: TGTGCCAGCAGCCCTGTCTCACTAGCGGGAGGTCCCGGGGAGCTGTTTTTT.

This chain joins TRBV14 and TRBJ1-2, with 11 positions matching TRBD1. V gave up 2 bases and J gave up 5 bases; unmatched junction bases: 4. Germline assignment: CDR1 SGHDN and CDR2 FVKESK. This CDR3 region has 15 residues. The CDR3 DNA reads as TGTGCCAGCAGCCAACCGGGACAGGGGGGATATGGCTACACCTTC. Protein sequence: CASSQPGQGGYGYTF.

This rearrangement joins TRBV2 to TRBJ1-2; 8 nucleotides align to TRBD1. With V trimmed by 4 bases and J by 7 bases, 5 bases remained unmatched. Germline V lookup: CDR1 SNHLY, CDR2 FYNNEI. The CDR3 has 13 amino acids. CDR3: CASSVAGGSGYTF. The DNA of the CDR3 is TGTGCCAGCAGTGTCGCAGGGGGCAGTGGCTACACCTTC.

This chain joins TRBV6-2 or TRBV6-3 and TRBJ1-1; the D gene is possibly TRBD1 (5 bases). V dropped 0 bases and J dropped 9 bases, with 8 bases sitting between them. The germline gives CDR1 MNHEY, CDR2 SVGEGT. The CDR3 extends over 12 amino acids. CDR3 amino acids: CASSYSGGKAFF. The DNA of the CDR3 is TGTGCCAGCAGTTACTCGGGGGGAAAAGCTTTCTTT.

A single count supports this clone. This chain links TRBV11-1 with TRBJ2-5; 11 positions agree with TRBD2. The CDR3 totals 13 residues. V shed 8 bases, J shed 3 bases, and the junction held 2 bases outside the gene matches. Germline V gene data show CDR1 as SGHAT and CDR2 as FQDESV (reference sequence). In DNA form, the CDR3 reads TGTGCCAGCTTACTAGCGGGAGAAGAGACCCAGTACTTC. It codes for CASLLAGEETQYF. The whole variable domain, remainder taken from reference TRBV11-1 and TRBJ2-5, is EAEVAQSPRYKITEKSQAVAFWCDPISGHATLYWYRQILGQGPELLVQFQDESVVDDSQLPKDRFSAERLKGVDSTLKIQPAELGDSAMYLCASLLAGEETQYFGPGTRLLVL.

The chain uses TRBV6-1 and TRBJ1-2; tentative D call: TRBD1 (5 bases). CDR3 size: 12 residues. Looked up from germline, CDR1 is MNHNS and CDR2 is SASEGT. With 7 bases removed from V and 7 bases from J, the gap between germline ends came to 13 bases. The CDR3 loop reads CASIRRDGGYTF. In DNA form, the CDR3 reads TGTGCCAGCATTCGCAGGGATGGTGGCTACACCTTC.

The chain has TRBV7-2 and TRBJ1-5, with D unclear. The CDR3 loop spans 16 amino acids. V dropped 3 bases and J dropped 2 bases, with 14 bases sitting between them. CDR1 is SGHTA and CDR2 is FQGNSA in the germline V gene. CDR3 sequence: CASSFQVGAGNQPQHF. The CDR3 coding sequence is TGTGCCAGCAGCTTCCAGGTGGGAGCGGGCAATCAGCCCCAGCATTTT.

This sequence joins TRBV5-4 and TRBJ2-5; 7 bases fit TRBD1. V lost 3 bases to trimming and J lost 3 bases; unmatched junction nucleotides: 14. From germline, CDR1 is SGHNT and CDR2 YYREEE (reference sequence). The CDR3 loop spans 17 amino acids. The CDR3 nucleotides read TGTGCCAGCAGCTCAGTGTATATAGGGACAGAGAAAGAGACCCAGTACTTC. Translation: CASSSVYIGTEKETQYF.

The genes are TRBV18 and TRBJ2-3; TRBD1 aligns across 7 bases. With 3 bases clipped from V and 1 base from J, the junction kept 13 bases outside the gene matches. This CDR3 has 18 amino acids. The germline V gene has CDR1 KGHSH and CDR2 LQKENI. The CDR3 DNA reads TGTGCCAGCTCACCCCCCTTAAGACAGGGAGTAGGCACAGATACGCAGTATTTT. Its protein is CASSPPLRQGVGTDTQYF.

J is TRBJ2-2 and V is TRBV12-5; a possible D gene is TRBD2 (5 bases). This CDR3 has 13 amino acids. CDR1 and CDR2 (germline): LGHNT, FRNRAP. V dropped 5 bases and J dropped 4 bases, with 8 bases sitting between them. The CDR3 region has the DNA TGTGCTAGTGGTCCAGGACTCACCGGGGAGCTGTTTTTT. It yields the protein CASGPGLTGELFF.

The rearrangement uses TRBV2 and TRBJ1-2; D is ambiguous. Between the trimmed V and J ends, which lost 3 bases and 4 bases, there was a span of 6 bases. Germline-derived CDR1 and CDR2 are SNHLY and FYNNEI. The CDR3 is 12 amino acids. CDR3 DNA: TGTGCCAGCAGTGATGAGAGCTATGGCTACACCTTC. This gives the protein CASSDESYGYTF.

The chain recombines TRBV5-6 with TRBJ1-2, with unresolved D. Germline CDR1 reads SGHDT; CDR2 reads YYEEEE. The CDR3 runs 16 residues. Trimming took off 0 bases at V and 6 bases at J, with 18 bases between the two ends. The CDR3 DNA is TGTGCCAGCAGCTTGGCAATTACAGAAGGATCCGATGGCTACACCTTC. Its translation: CASSLAITEGSDGYTF.

This sequence joins TRBV2 and TRBJ2-7; D may be TRBD1 (5 bases). Germline assignment: CDR1 SNHLY and CDR2 FYNNEI. The CDR3 consists of 13 residues. The V end lost 5 bases, the J end lost 3 bases, and 11 bases lay between the germline ends. In DNA, the CDR3 is TGTGCCAGCAGTCGACAGACCAACTACGAGCAGTACTTC. It specifies CASSRQTNYEQYF.

The chain carries TRBV19 and TRBJ1-2; maybe TRBD1 (5 bases). CDR3 length: 14 amino acids. V lost 5 bases and J 4 bases, leaving 14 bases between the germline ends. Germline values: CDR1 LNHDA, CDR2 SQIVND (reference sequence). The CDR3 sequence: CASSARDSLYGYTF. CDR3 coding DNA: TGTGCCAGTAGTGCCCGGGACTCGCTCTATGGCTACACCTTC.

V usage is TRBV2 and J usage is TRBJ1-6; TRBD1 matches at 11 bases. V was pared by 4 bases and J by 10 bases, with 3 bases of the junction left unmatched. The length of the CDR3 is 14 residues. Germline V CDR1 and CDR2: SNHLY, FYNNEI. In DNA form, the CDR3 reads TGTGCCAGCAGTGGGACAGGGGGCGGCTCACCCCTCCACTTT. This encodes CASSGTGGGSPLHF. Drawing the rest from reference TRBV2 and TRBJ1-6, the complete variable domain is EPEVTQTPSHQVTQMGQEVILRCVPISNHLYFYWYRQILGQKVEFLVSFYNNEISEKSEIFDDQFSVERPDGSNFTLKIRSTKLEDSAMYFCASSGTGGGSPLHFGNGTRLTVT.

This clone was counted between two and nine times. The V call is TRBV28, the J call TRBJ1-5, with a tentative D call TRBD1 (5 bases). V was pared by 2 bases and J by 0 bases, with 11 bases between. The CDR3 loop spans 16 amino acids. The germline CDR1 and CDR2 sequences are MDHEN and SYDVKM. The CDR3 region is CASSLGRAHSNQPQHF. CDR3 nucleotide sequence: TGTGCCAGCAGTTTAGGCAGGGCGCATAGCAATCAGCCCCAGCATTTT.

The rearrangement links TRBV4-3 to TRBJ2-3; no definite D call. The CDR3 loop spans 18 amino acids. The germline V gene has CDR1 LGHNA and CDR2 YSLEER. Trimming took 0 bases from V and 1 from J, leaving 17 bases between them. As DNA, the CDR3 is TGCGCCAGCAGCCAAGATTCCCCCCTGGGCCCAGGCACAGATACGCAGTATTTT. Translating it yields CASSQDSPLGPGTDTQYF.

The chain uses TRBV29-1 and TRBJ2-3, with D possibly being TRBD1 (5 bases). Looked up from germline, CDR1 is SQVTM and CDR2 is ANQGSEA. The V end was cut by 6 bases, the J end by 4 bases, with 17 bases between. The CDR3 is made up of 14 amino acids. CDR3 nucleotides: TGCAGCGTCCGGACGTTACAGGTGGCAGATACGCAGTATTTT. Protein sequence: CSVRTLQVADTQYF.

This clone was seen more than once but under ten times. The chain joins TRBV5-6 to TRBJ2-3; TRBD1 aligns across 7 bases. Germline CDR1 reads SGHDT; CDR2 reads YYEEEE. CDR3 length: 15 amino acids. With 2 bases clipped from V and 6 bases from J, the junction kept 9 bases outside the gene matches. The DNA for the CDR3 is TGTGCCAGCAGCTTACAGGGGATCGGCAGGGATACGCAGTATTTT. This encodes CASSLQGIGRDTQYF.